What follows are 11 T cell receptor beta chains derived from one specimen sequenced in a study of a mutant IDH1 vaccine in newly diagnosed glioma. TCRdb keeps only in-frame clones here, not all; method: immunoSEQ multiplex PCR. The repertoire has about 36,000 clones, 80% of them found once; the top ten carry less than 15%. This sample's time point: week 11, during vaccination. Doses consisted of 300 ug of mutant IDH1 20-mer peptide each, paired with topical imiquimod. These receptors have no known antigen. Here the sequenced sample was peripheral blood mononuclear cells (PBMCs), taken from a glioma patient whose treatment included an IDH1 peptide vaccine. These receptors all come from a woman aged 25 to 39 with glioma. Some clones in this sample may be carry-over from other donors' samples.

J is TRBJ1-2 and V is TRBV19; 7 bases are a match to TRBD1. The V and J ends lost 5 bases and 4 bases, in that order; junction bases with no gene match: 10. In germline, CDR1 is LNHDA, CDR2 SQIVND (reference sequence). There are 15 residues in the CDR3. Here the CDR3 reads CASSRDSNLAYGYTF. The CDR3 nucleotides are TGTGCCAGTAGTCGGGACAGCAACTTGGCCTATGGCTACACCTTC.

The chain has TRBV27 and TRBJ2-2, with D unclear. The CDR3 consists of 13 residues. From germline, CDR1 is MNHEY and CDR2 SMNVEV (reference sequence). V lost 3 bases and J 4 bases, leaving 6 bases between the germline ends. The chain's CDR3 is CASSFSGTGELFF. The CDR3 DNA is TGTGCCAGCAGTTTCTCCGGCACCGGGGAGCTGTTTTTT.

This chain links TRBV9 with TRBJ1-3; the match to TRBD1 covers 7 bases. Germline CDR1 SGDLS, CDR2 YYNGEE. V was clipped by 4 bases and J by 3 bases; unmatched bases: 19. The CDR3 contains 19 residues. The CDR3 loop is CASSTNGRTGASFGNTIYF. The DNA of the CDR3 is TGTGCCAGCAGCACCAATGGCCGAACAGGGGCCTCGTTTGGAAACACCATATATTTT.

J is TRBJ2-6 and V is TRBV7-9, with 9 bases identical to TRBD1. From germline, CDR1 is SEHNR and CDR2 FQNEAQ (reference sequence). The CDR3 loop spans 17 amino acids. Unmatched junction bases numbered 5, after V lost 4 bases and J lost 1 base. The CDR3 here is CASSSGQGISGANVLTF. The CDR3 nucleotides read TGTGCCAGCAGCTCGGGACAGGGAATATCTGGGGCCAACGTCCTGACTTTC.

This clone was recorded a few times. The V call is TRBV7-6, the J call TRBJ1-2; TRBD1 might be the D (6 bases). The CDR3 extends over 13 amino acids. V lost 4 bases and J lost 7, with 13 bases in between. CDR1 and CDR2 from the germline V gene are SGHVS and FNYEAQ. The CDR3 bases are TGTGCCAGCAGCTCCGTGGGGGGCGCTGGCTACACCTTC. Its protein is CASSSVGGAGYTF.

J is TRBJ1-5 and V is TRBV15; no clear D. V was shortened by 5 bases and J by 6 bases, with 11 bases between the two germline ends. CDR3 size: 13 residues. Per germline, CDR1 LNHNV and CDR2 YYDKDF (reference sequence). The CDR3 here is CATSGGVRQPQHF. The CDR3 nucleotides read TGTGCCACCAGCGGAGGAGTCCGTCAGCCCCAGCATTTT.

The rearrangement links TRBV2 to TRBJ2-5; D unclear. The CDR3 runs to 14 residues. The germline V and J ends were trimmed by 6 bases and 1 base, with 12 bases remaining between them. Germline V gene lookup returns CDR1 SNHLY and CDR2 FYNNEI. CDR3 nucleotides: TGTGCCAGCAGGCCAGAGAATCGCCAAGAGACCCAGTACTTC. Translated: CASRPENRQETQYF.

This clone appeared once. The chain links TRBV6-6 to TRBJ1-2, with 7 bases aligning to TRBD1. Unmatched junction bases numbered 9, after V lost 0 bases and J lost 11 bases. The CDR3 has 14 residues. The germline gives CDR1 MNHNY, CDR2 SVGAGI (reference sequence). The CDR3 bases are TGTGCCAGCAGTTACTCCCGGACAGGCCGCGAGTACACCTTC. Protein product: CASSYSRTGREYTF.

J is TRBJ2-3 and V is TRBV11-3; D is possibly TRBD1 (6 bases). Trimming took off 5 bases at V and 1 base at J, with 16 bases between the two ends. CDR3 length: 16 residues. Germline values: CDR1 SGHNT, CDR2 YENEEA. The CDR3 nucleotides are TGTGCCAGCAGCCCCCGGGGTAGACAGGGCACAGATACGCAGTATTTT. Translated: CASSPRGRQGTDTQYF. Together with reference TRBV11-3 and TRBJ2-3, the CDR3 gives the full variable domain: EAGVVQSPRYKIIEKKQPVAFWCNPISGHNTLYWYLQNLGQGPELLIRYENEEAVDDSQLPKDRFSAERLKGVDSTLKIQPAELGDSAVYLCASSPRGRQGTDTQYFGPGTRLTVL.

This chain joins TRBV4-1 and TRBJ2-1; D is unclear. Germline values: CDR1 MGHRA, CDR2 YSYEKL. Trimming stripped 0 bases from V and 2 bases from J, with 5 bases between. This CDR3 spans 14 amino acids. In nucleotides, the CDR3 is TGCGCCAGCAGCCAAGATACGACCTACAATGAGCAGTTCTTC. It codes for CASSQDTTYNEQFF.

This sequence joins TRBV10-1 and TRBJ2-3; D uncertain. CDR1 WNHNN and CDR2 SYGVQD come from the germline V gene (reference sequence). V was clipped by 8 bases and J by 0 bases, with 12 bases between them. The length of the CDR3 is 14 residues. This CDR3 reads CASSTTISTDTQYF. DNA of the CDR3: TGCGCCAGCTCAACCACTATTAGCACAGATACGCAGTATTTT.